These 7 T cell receptor beta chains were all obtained from the same sample, sequenced in a study of blood T cell repertoires in COVID-19. Assay used: immunoSEQ multiplex PCR; TCRdb lists only in-frame clones, some missing. The profile shows approximately 170,000 clones, 84% of them singletons. Input material: PBMCs or T cells enriched from blood (not recorded which). Every receptor here comes from a woman between 50 and 59 years old who had recovered from COVID-19.

The chain carries TRBV29-1 and TRBJ2-3, with D possibly matching TRBD2 (5 bases). Trimming pared 7 bases from V and 4 bases from J, leaving 12 bases between. There are 12 residues in the CDR3. The germline gives CDR1 SQVTM, CDR2 ANQGSEA. The DNA for the CDR3 is TGCAGCGCGGAATCCGGGGCAGATACGCAGTATTTT. Translation: CSAESGADTQYF.

This sequence joins TRBV6-5 and TRBJ1-4; D not resolved. This CDR3 region has 13 residues. The germline V and J ends were trimmed by 6 bases and 8 bases, with 13 bases remaining between them. Germline CDR1 and CDR2: MNHEY and SVGAGI. CDR3: CASSSTTEEKLFF. In DNA, the CDR3 is TGTGCCAGCAGCTCTACCACGGAGGAAAAACTGTTTTTT.

This chain links TRBV2 with TRBJ1-2; D gene unclear. CDR1 is SNHLY and CDR2 is FYNNEI in the germline V gene. The CDR3 is 14 amino acids. Trimming left V 6 bases short and J 3 bases short, with 14 bases between. This CDR3 is CASRFRSEHYGYTF. Written as DNA, the CDR3 is TGTGCCAGCAGATTTAGGAGTGAGCACTATGGCTACACCTTC.

The chain has TRBV5-1 and TRBJ2-5; possible D gene TRBD2, 5 bases. The V end lost 0 bases, the J end lost 4 bases, and 10 bases lay between the germline ends. The CDR3 is made up of 14 amino acids. The V gene's germline CDR1 is SGHRS and CDR2 YFSETQ. The CDR3 region has the DNA TGCGCCAGCAGCTTGGTCCCCGCGGGAGAGACCCAGTACTTC. Residues: CASSLVPAGETQYF.

This clone has a handful of counts. The J gene is TRBJ2-1, the V gene TRBV19, with a weak D call TRBD1 (6 bases). Germline V gives CDR1 LNHDA, CDR2 SQIVND (reference sequence). The CDR3 extends over 20 amino acids. V lost 0 bases and J 2 bases, leaving 23 bases between the germline ends. CDR3 residues: CASSIDIIDRTGRPYNEQFF. Here the CDR3 DNA reads TGTGCCAGTAGTATAGATATTATAGATCGTACAGGGAGACCCTACAATGAGCAGTTCTTC.

V is TRBV28 and J is TRBJ1-5; unclear D gene. Trimming left V 2 bases short and J 6 bases short, with 11 bases between. The germline gives CDR1 MDHEN, CDR2 SYDVKM. The CDR3 length is 14 residues. CDR3: CASSLGGPSQPQHF. The CDR3 nucleotides read TGTGCCAGCAGTTTAGGTGGCCCAAGTCAGCCCCAGCATTTT.

In its sample, this clone was seen once. J is TRBJ1-1 and V is TRBV2; possibly TRBD1 for D (5 bases). The CDR3 is 14 residues long. The germline V gene has CDR1 SNHLY and CDR2 FYNNEI. Trimming took 7 bases from V and 3 from J, leaving 15 bases between them. This CDR3 reads CASNVQGLYTEAFF. The CDR3 DNA sequence: TGTGCCAGCAACGTTCAGGGATTATACACTGAAGCTTTCTTT.